One sample yielded the 20 T cell receptor beta chains listed below, sequenced in a study of control samples from healthy donors and cancer patients. Sequencing used immunoSEQ multiplex PCR; TCRdb keeps in-frame clones, though not all of them. The repertoire holds approximately 150,000 clones, with 94% as singletons. The sequencing input was blood. The receptors were sampled from a man aged 35 to 55 in good health.

V usage is TRBV10-2 and J usage is TRBJ1-5; D is uncertain. Trimming stripped 0 bases from V and 0 bases from J, with 9 bases between. This CDR3 has 16 amino acids. Germline CDR1 reads WSHSY; CDR2 reads SAAADI. The CDR3 sequence is CASSESRAGSNQPQHF. CDR3 DNA: TGCGCCAGCAGTGAGTCAAGGGCAGGTAGCAATCAGCCCCAGCATTTT.

The genes are TRBV6-5 and TRBJ2-7; TRBD2 agrees at 8 bases. The CDR3 loop spans 15 amino acids. Per the germline V gene, CDR1 is MNHEY and CDR2 is SVGAGI. The V gene end was trimmed by 7 bases and the J gene end by 4 bases; junction bases not matched to a gene: 12. CDR3 sequence (DNA): TGTGCCAGCACCGTTGGGATTAGCGGGAAGTACGAGCAGTACTTC. Encoded protein: CASTVGISGKYEQYF.

This rearrangement joins TRBV27 to TRBJ1-6; no reliable D call. The V end lost 0 bases, the J end lost 7 bases, and 10 bases lay between the germline ends. The CDR3 runs 15 residues. Per germline, CDR1 MNHEY and CDR2 SMNVEV (reference sequence). Here the CDR3 reads CASSLSIGWNSPLHF. The CDR3 region has the DNA TGTGCCAGCAGTTTATCGATAGGGTGGAATTCACCCCTCCACTTT.

The chain links TRBV19 to TRBJ2-1; a possible D gene is TRBD1 (5 bases). The CDR3 is 13 residues long. Germline V gene sequence: CDR1 LNHDA, CDR2 SQIVND (reference sequence). Trimming removed 3 bases at V and 9 bases at J, with 12 bases between. The CDR3 DNA sequence: TGTGCCAGTAGTATCGTGGGGCAGGGTGAGCAGTTCTTC. Its translation: CASSIVGQGEQFF. The full variable domain, in which reference TRBV19 and TRBJ2-1 provide the parts outside the CDR3, is DGGITQSPKYLFRKEGQNVTLSCEQNLNHDAMYWYRQDPGQGLRLIYYSQIVNDFQKGDIAEGYSVSREKKESFPLTVTSAQKNPTAFYLCASSIVGQGEQFFGPGTRLTVL.

The chain recombines TRBV28 with TRBJ1-1, with D perhaps TRBD1 (5 bases). Trimming left V 6 bases short and J 6 bases short, with 20 bases between. Per the germline V gene, CDR1 is MDHEN and CDR2 is SYDVKM. The CDR3 contains 15 residues. This CDR3 is CASSRRTGGGSEAFF. The DNA for the CDR3 is TGTGCCAGCAGCCGGAGGACGGGTGGGGGTTCTGAAGCTTTCTTT.

The chain has TRBV15 and TRBJ2-1, with D perhaps matching TRBD2 (6 bases). Germline CDR1 is LNHNV and CDR2 is YYDKDF (reference sequence). This CDR3 spans 16 amino acids. Trimming pared 0 bases from V and 3 bases from J, leaving 12 bases between. CDR3 sequence reads: CATSRDRGSSYNEQFF. The DNA for the CDR3 is TGTGCCACCAGCAGAGATCGGGGGTCTAGCTACAATGAGCAGTTCTTC.

The chain recombines TRBV27 with TRBJ2-1; 8 nucleotides agree with TRBD2. There are 18 residues in the CDR3. Germline lookup yields CDR1 MNHEY and CDR2 SMNVEV (reference sequence). With 5 bases clipped from V and 3 bases from J, the junction kept 15 bases outside the gene matches. CDR3 region: CASSHTLGAGGGYNEQFF. The CDR3, as DNA: TGTGCCAGCAGTCATACCCTTGGGGCGGGAGGTGGCTACAATGAGCAGTTCTTC.

The rearrangement links TRBV2 to TRBJ1-5; D remains ambiguous. The CDR3 sequence is 12 residues long. CDR1 is SNHLY and CDR2 is FYNNEI in the germline V gene. Trimming pared 1 base from V and 10 bases from J, leaving 8 bases between. The CDR3 nucleotides read TGTGCCAGCAGTGAAGAGGTGGGCCCCCAGCATTTT. This gives the protein CASSEEVGPQHF.

The chain has TRBV2 and TRBJ2-5, with unresolved D. V gave up 7 bases and J gave up 5 bases, with 8 bases separating them. The V gene's germline CDR1 is SNHLY and CDR2 FYNNEI. CDR3 length: 11 residues. CDR3 DNA sequence: TGTGCCAGCACCCGAAGCGAGACCCAGTACTTC. It is translated as CASTRSETQYF.

The chain employs TRBV27 and TRBJ1-4; D gene uncertain. The germline V and J ends were trimmed by 4 bases and 2 bases, with 8 bases remaining between them. CDR1 and CDR2 from the germline V gene are MNHEY and SMNVEV (reference sequence). The CDR3 contains 14 residues. The CDR3 bases are TGTGCCAGCAGTTCCCTCGAGACTAATGAAAAACTGTTTTTT. It yields the protein CASSSLETNEKLFF.

The gene calls are TRBV9 and TRBJ2-3; D unresolved. Between the trimmed V and J ends, which lost 3 bases and 6 bases, there was a span of 8 bases. The germline CDR1 and CDR2 sequences are SGDLS and YYNGEE. The CDR3 extends over 12 amino acids. This chain's CDR3 is CASSDPPDTQYF. As DNA, the CDR3 is TGTGCCAGCAGCGACCCCCCGGATACGCAGTATTTT.

This chain uses TRBV7-8 with TRBJ2-3; tentative D call: TRBD2 (6 bases). With 3 bases removed from V and 5 bases from J, the gap between germline ends came to 15 bases. CDR3 length: 15 residues. Germline loops: CDR1 SGHVS, CDR2 FQNEAQ. Written as DNA, the CDR3 is TGTGCCAGCAGCTTTATCCGGGGAGGTGTAGATACGCAGTATTTT. Translated, it gives CASSFIRGGVDTQYF.

This chain uses TRBV2 with TRBJ2-5; D gene uncertain. Trimming took 4 bases from V and 3 from J, leaving 12 bases between them. Germline values: CDR1 SNHLY, CDR2 FYNNEI. This CDR3 comprises 14 residues. CDR3 nucleotide sequence: TGTGCCAGCAGTGTAGACCCTGGGGAAGAGACCCAGTACTTC. Protein: CASSVDPGEETQYF.

The chain employs TRBV7-9 and TRBJ2-5, with D tentatively TRBD2 (5 bases). Germline values: CDR1 SEHNR, CDR2 FQNEAQ (reference sequence). This CDR3 region has 13 residues. V gave up 7 bases and J gave up 5 bases, with 14 bases separating them. The CDR3 is CASKGGGRETQYF. In DNA, the CDR3 is TGTGCCAGCAAAGGTGGAGGCAGGGAGACCCAGTACTTC.

In nucleotides, the CDR3 is TGTGCCAGCAGCCTGTACGACATGAACACTGAAGCTTTCTTT. Translated, it gives CASSLYDMNTEAFF. The chain has TRBV5-8 and TRBJ1-1, with no clear D. With 4 bases removed from V and 0 bases from J, the gap between germline ends came to 10 bases. CDR3 length: 14 amino acids. Germline V gene data show CDR1 as SGHTS and CDR2 as YDEGEE.

V and J are TRBV10-1 and TRBJ2-1, with 9 bases identical to TRBD2. The CDR3 consists of 14 residues. The V gene's germline CDR1 is WNHNN and CDR2 SYGVQD (reference sequence). Trimming cost V 2 bases and J 10 bases; bases outside gene matches: 6. The DNA for the CDR3 is TGCGCCAGCAGTGAGGGTAGCGGGAGCGGGGAGCAGTTCTTC. The encoded protein is CASSEGSGSGEQFF.

The gene calls are TRBV13 and TRBJ1-2; 7 positions match TRBD1. From germline, CDR1 is PRHDT and CDR2 FYEKMQ (reference sequence). The CDR3 sequence is 13 residues long. The trim removed 6 bases at V and 10 bases at J, leaving 11 bases unmatched. The CDR3 loop is CASRPTGRGIYTF. DNA of the CDR3: TGTGCCAGCAGACCCACTGGCAGGGGGATCTACACCTTC.

The rearrangement uses TRBV12-3 or TRBV12-4 and TRBJ1-4; D remains ambiguous. Between the trimmed V and J ends, which lost 7 bases and 8 bases, there was a span of 11 bases. This CDR3 has 12 amino acids. The DNA of the CDR3 is TGTGCCAGCACCGTGGGTTCCGAAAAACTGTTTTTT. It yields the protein CASTVGSEKLFF.

J is TRBJ2-1 and V is TRBV9; no definite D call. The germline gives CDR1 SGDLS, CDR2 YYNGEE. The ends were cut back, 3 bases at V and 8 bases at J, with 9 bases in the middle. The CDR3 is 12 amino acids. The DNA of the CDR3 is TGTGCCAGCAGCGCCTCGGATGATGAGCAGTTCTTC. Translation gives CASSASDDEQFF.

The V gene is TRBV6-1, the J gene TRBJ1-2, with D unresolved. This CDR3 has 14 residues. Germline assignment: CDR1 MNHNS and CDR2 SASEGT. V was trimmed by 6 bases and J by 4 bases, leaving 15 bases between them. CDR3 in amino acids: CASSPRQAIYGYTF. The CDR3 DNA follows: TGTGCCAGCAGCCCGCGGCAGGCGATCTATGGCTACACCTTC.